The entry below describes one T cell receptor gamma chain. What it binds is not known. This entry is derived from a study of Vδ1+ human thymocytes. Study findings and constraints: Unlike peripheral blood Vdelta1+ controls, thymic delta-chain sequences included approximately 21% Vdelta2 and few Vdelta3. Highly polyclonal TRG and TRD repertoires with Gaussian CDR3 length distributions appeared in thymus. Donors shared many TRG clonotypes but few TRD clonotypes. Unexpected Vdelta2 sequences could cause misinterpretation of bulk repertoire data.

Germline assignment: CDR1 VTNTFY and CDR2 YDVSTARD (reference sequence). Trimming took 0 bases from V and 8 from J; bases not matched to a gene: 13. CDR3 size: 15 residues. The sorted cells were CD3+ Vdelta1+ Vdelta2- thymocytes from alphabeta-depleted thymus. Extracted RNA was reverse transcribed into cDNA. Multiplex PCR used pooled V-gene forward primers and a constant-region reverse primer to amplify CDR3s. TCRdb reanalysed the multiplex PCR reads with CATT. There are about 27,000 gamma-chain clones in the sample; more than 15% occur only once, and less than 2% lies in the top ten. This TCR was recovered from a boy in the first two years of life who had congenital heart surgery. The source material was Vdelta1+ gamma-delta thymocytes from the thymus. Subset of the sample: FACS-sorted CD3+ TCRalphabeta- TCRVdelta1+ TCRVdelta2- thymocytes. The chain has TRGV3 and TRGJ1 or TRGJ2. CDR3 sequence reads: CATWDRPRGDDKKLF. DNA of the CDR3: TGTGCCACCTGGGACAGGCCTAGAGGCGATGATAAGAAACTCTTT.